These 24 T cell receptor beta chains came from one sample sequenced in a study of CD8+CD57+ T cells in acquired aplastic anemia. Template material for TCR beta VDJ and CDR3 profiling consisted of genomic DNA. MiXCR, applied by TCRdb to the reads, yields one record per CDR3 protein. The sample yields about 210,000 distinct CDR3 sequences, roughly 55% seen once. Sequencing used sorted CD4+, CD8+, or CD8+CD57+ T cells (not recorded which) from PBMCs. The source of these receptors is a human donor in good health.

This chain connects TRBV5-1 to TRBJ2-2; no reliable D call. Per germline, CDR1 SGHRS and CDR2 YFSETQ. The CDR3 totals 18 residues. Between the trimmed V and J ends, which lost 3 bases and 0 bases, there was a span of 18 bases. The CDR3, as DNA: TGCGCCAGCAGCTCACCCCTCGACGAGACCGCGAACACCGGGGAGCTGTTTTTT. It yields the protein CASSSPLDETANTGELFF.

The genes are TRBV2 and TRBJ1-3, with D hard to call. The CDR3 contains 15 residues. Trimming took off 4 bases at V and 4 bases at J, with 14 bases between the two ends. Germline V gene sequence: CDR1 SNHLY, CDR2 FYNNEI. CDR3 in amino acids: CASSGAQSGGNTIYF. The CDR3 bases are TGTGCCAGCAGTGGAGCGCAGTCAGGCGGAAACACCATATATTTT.

A few counts support this clonotype. The J gene is TRBJ2-7, the V gene TRBV6-6, with TRBD2 matching 7 bases. After removal of 6 bases from V and 0 bases from J, the junction contained 5 bases not matched to a gene. The CDR3 has 14 residues. The germline V gene encodes CDR1 MNHNY and CDR2 SVGAGI (reference sequence). In DNA form, the CDR3 reads TGTGCCAGCAGGGCCGGGGGGAGCTCCTACGAGCAGTACTTC. This translates into CASRAGGSSYEQYF.

For this clonotype: The junction departs from germline at one end; a sequencing error may be responsible. This chain joins TRBV4-1 and TRBJ2-3; TRBD2 matches 8 bases. This CDR3 contains 13 residues. Per the germline V gene, CDR1 is MGHRA and CDR2 is YSYEKL. This CDR3 reads CASSQDRGGRVSF. Here the CDR3 DNA reads TGCGCCAGCAGCCAAGATCGGGGGGGGCGAGTCTCGTTT.

The V call is TRBV24-1, the J call TRBJ2-2; maybe TRBD1 (6 bases). CDR1 is KGHDR, CDR2 SFDVKD, per germline. The CDR3 sequence is 17 residues long. The V gene lost 0 bases and the J gene lost 2 bases, with 12 bases spanning the gap. CDR3 nucleotide sequence: TGTGCCACCAGTGATTTGCAAGGGGGACCCAACACCGGGGAGCTGTTTTTT. Translating it yields CATSDLQGGPNTGELFF.

The J gene is TRBJ1-2, the V gene TRBV20-1, with D unclear. CDR1 and CDR2 (germline): DFQATT, SNEGSKA (reference sequence). The germline V and J ends were trimmed by 0 bases and 7 bases, with 15 bases remaining between them. The CDR3 is 14 amino acids. The CDR3 DNA follows: TGCAGTGCTAGAGATCCCGGGGTAGTGAGTGGCTACACCTTC. Translating it yields CSARDPGVVSGYTF.

The genes are TRBV10-2 and TRBJ1-3; D gene uncertain. The CDR3 is 13 amino acids. Germline CDR1 is WSHSY and CDR2 is SAAADI. V was pared by 0 bases and J by 4 bases, with 4 bases between. The CDR3 DNA reads TGCGCCAGCAGTGAGTCAGGGGGAAACACCATATATTTT. Translated: CASSESGGNTIYF.

This chain uses TRBV7-8 with TRBJ2-7; 7 bases line up with TRBD2. Germline lookup yields CDR1 SGHVS and CDR2 FQNEAQ. The CDR3 is 13 amino acids. V trimming: 7 bases; J trimming: 5 bases; junction bases outside the gene matches: 8. CDR3 in amino acids: CASIPMGGNEQYF. CDR3 in DNA: TGTGCCAGCATCCCGATGGGGGGGAACGAGCAGTACTTC.

The rearrangement uses TRBV24-1 and TRBJ2-3; D may be TRBD2 (7 bases). The CDR3 runs 16 residues. V was cut by 5 bases and J by 4 bases, with 18 bases left in between. CDR1 and CDR2 (germline): KGHDR, SFDVKD. CDR3 DNA: TGTGCCACCAGTGCAGCGGGAACCGGGGGCGCAGATACGCAGTATTTT. This encodes CATSAAGTGGADTQYF.

This chain joins TRBV29-1 and TRBJ2-1, with D perhaps given as TRBD1 or TRBD2 (5 bases each). Germline loops: CDR1 SQVTM, CDR2 ANQGSEA. The CDR3 has 13 amino acids. The V and J ends lost 3 bases and 4 bases respectively, with 10 bases between them. The CDR3 nucleotides are TGCAGCGTTGACGGGGACGGTTACAATGAGCAGTTCTTC. Translated, it gives CSVDGDGYNEQFF.

The chain is built from TRBV7-2 and TRBJ1-2; no firm D call. Per the germline V gene, CDR1 is SGHTA and CDR2 is FQGNSA. The CDR3 is made up of 14 amino acids. Deletions cut 2 bases from V and 7 bases from J, with 14 bases between. The DNA for the CDR3 is TGTGCCAGCAGCTTACTCGGGAGGGCAGCTGGCTACACCTTC. It is translated as CASSLLGRAAGYTF.

This sequence joins TRBV2 and TRBJ2-7; 9 nucleotides line up with TRBD1. The V gene's germline CDR1 is SNHLY and CDR2 FYNNEI. J was trimmed by 6 bases and V by 6 bases; bases with no gene match: 12. The CDR3 has 15 residues. CDR3: CASSGTGWLVGEQYF. In nucleotides, the CDR3 is TGTGCCAGCAGCGGGACAGGGTGGCTCGTTGGCGAGCAGTACTTC.

The chain combines TRBV24-1 with TRBJ1-2, with D tentatively TRBD1 (6 bases). Trimming left V 4 bases short and J 4 bases short, with 15 bases between. Per germline, CDR1 KGHDR and CDR2 SFDVKD. The CDR3 is made up of 15 amino acids. CDR3 amino acids: CATSEGGGQIYGYTF. The CDR3 DNA follows: TGTGCCACCAGTGAGGGGGGAGGACAGATCTATGGCTACACCTTC.

V is TRBV9 and J is TRBJ2-1; 10 bases line up with TRBD2. Germline V gives CDR1 SGDLS, CDR2 YYNGEE. This CDR3 has 15 residues. J gave up 4 bases and V 4 bases, and 5 bases lay outside the gene matches. This CDR3 reads CASSTERGGYNEQFF. The CDR3 DNA reads as TGTGCCAGCAGCACCGAGCGGGGGGGTTACAATGAGCAGTTCTTC.

This clonotype has at least ten counts. This chain connects TRBV9 to TRBJ2-7; D may match TRBD1 or TRBD2 (5 bases each). Germline V gene data show CDR1 as SGDLS and CDR2 as YYNGEE. Deletions cut 5 bases from V and 3 bases from J, with 18 bases between. This CDR3 is 15 amino acids long. For the CDR3, the DNA is TGTGCCAGCAGGGAAGGGACGGGCGAAGACTACGAGCAGTACTTC. This translates into CASREGTGEDYEQYF.

This clonotype was counted a few times. V and J are TRBV4-3 and TRBJ2-7; 11 nucleotides align to TRBD1. Germline assignment: CDR1 LGHNA and CDR2 YSLEER. The CDR3 runs 15 residues. Trimming cost V 3 bases and J 6 bases; bases outside gene matches: 7. CDR3 bases: TGCGCCAGCAGCCAGTATGGGACAGGGGGACGCGAGCAGTACTTC. Its translation: CASSQYGTGGREQYF.

This clonotype was counted many times. The chain has TRBV20-1 and TRBJ2-1; 8 positions match TRBD2. This CDR3 is 15 amino acids long. From germline, CDR1 is DFQATT and CDR2 SNEGSKA (reference sequence). After removal of 3 bases from V and 8 bases from J, the junction contained 12 bases not matched to a gene. CDR3: CSARGLVTVMYEQFF. CDR3 nucleotide sequence: TGCAGTGCTAGGGGACTAGTCACGGTTATGTATGAGCAGTTCTTC.

V usage is TRBV5-1 and J usage is TRBJ2-1; 7 nucleotides align to TRBD1. Germline V gives CDR1 SGHRS, CDR2 YFSETQ. CDR3 length equals 13 residues. J lost 9 bases, V lost 1 base, and 4 bases had no gene match. CDR3 in DNA: TGCGCCAGCAGCTTGAAGGGACAGAGTGAGCAGTTCTTC. This encodes CASSLKGQSEQFF.

The sample holds one count of this clonotype. An end of the junction differs from the germline gene, which may be a read error. The chain joins TRBV29-1 to TRBJ2-1; D perhaps matches TRBD2 (5 bases). The germline V gene has CDR1 SQVTM and CDR2 ANQGSEA. CDR3 length: 13 residues. The CDR3: CSFDGESYNEQFF. Here the CDR3 DNA reads TGCAGCTTTGACGGGGAGTCCTACAATGAGCAGTTCTTC.

The V gene is TRBV29-1, the J gene TRBJ2-1; perhaps TRBD1 as D (6 bases). Deletions cut 3 bases from V and 10 bases from J, with 16 bases between. Germline V gene lookup returns CDR1 SQVTM and CDR2 ANQGSEA. The CDR3 loop spans 13 amino acids. The DNA for the CDR3 is TGCAGCGTTGAGGACAGCGACTCCTACGAGCAGTTCTTC. Translated: CSVEDSDSYEQFF.

V usage is TRBV12-3 or TRBV12-4 and J usage is TRBJ2-7; tentative D call: TRBD1 (5 bases). The V end was cut by 2 bases, the J end by 5 bases, with 13 bases between. The CDR3 has 14 residues. The CDR3, as DNA: TGTGCCAGCAGTTTAAGAACAGGATATCACGAGCAGTACTTC. This sequence encodes CASSLRTGYHEQYF.

The rearrangement links TRBV7-8 to TRBJ1-6, with D unclear. The V end was cut by 5 bases, the J end by 7 bases, with 12 bases between. Germline V gene sequence: CDR1 SGHVS, CDR2 FQNEAQ. This CDR3 is 14 amino acids long. This CDR3 reads CASSPLLGNSPLHF. The CDR3 DNA is TGTGCCAGCAGCCCCCTCTTAGGAAATTCACCCCTCCACTTT.

This chain links TRBV19 with TRBJ1-1; tentatively, D is TRBD1 (6 bases). V was cut by 6 bases and J by 1 base, with 15 bases left in between. CDR1 and CDR2 from the germline V gene are LNHDA and SQIVND (reference sequence). This CDR3 has 15 residues. As DNA, the CDR3 is TGTGCCAGTAGGATTGGACAGATTGAGAACACTGAAGCTTTCTTT. Its translation: CASRIGQIENTEAFF. Looking up the rest from reference TRBV19 and TRBJ1-1 gives the full variable domain: DGGITQSPKYLFRKEGQNVTLSCEQNLNHDAMYWYRQDPGQGLRLIYYSQIVNDFQKGDIAEGYSVSREKKESFPLTVTSAQKNPTAFYLCASRIGQIENTEAFFGQGTRLTVV.

The rearrangement uses TRBV20-1 and TRBJ2-7, with TRBD2 as a possible D gene (6 bases). This CDR3 is 14 amino acids long. Germline CDR1 is DFQATT and CDR2 is SNEGSKA (reference sequence). V was clipped by 1 base and J by 2 bases, with 12 bases between them. The CDR3 spells CSARGREQTYEQYF. In DNA, the CDR3 is TGCAGTGCTAGAGGGCGGGAACAAACCTACGAGCAGTACTTC.